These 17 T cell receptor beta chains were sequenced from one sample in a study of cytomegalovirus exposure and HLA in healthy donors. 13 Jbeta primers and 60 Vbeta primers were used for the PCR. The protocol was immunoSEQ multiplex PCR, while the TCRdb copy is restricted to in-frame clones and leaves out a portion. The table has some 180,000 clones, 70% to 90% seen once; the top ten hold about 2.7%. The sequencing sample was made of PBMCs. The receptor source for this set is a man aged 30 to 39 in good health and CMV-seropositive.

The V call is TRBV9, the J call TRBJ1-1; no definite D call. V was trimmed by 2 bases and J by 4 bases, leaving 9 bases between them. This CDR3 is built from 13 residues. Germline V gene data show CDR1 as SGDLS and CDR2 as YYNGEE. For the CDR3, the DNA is TGTGCCAGCAGCGTCGAGGGTCGCACTGAAGCTTTCTTT. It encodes CASSVEGRTEAFF.

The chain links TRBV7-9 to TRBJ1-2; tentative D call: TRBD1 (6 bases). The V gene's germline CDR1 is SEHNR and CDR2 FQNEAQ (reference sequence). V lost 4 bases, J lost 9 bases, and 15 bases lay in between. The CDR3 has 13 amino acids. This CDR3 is CASSSTRQVRYTF. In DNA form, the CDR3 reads TGTGCCAGCAGCTCCACAAGACAGGTCCGCTACACCTTC. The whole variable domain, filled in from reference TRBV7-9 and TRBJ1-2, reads DTGVSQNPRHKITKRGQNVTFRCDPISEHNRLYWYRQTLGQGPEFLTYFQNEAQLEKSRLLSDRFSAERPKGSFSTLEIQRTEQGDSAMYLCASSSTRQVRYTFGSGTRLTVV.

The CDR3 bases are TGTGCCACCAGCAGCGAGACTAGCGGCTCAGATACGCAGTATTTT. It yields the protein CATSSETSGSDTQYF. V is TRBV15 and J is TRBJ2-3; TRBD2 matches 9 bases. The ends lost 3 bases at V and 4 bases at J; junction bases unmatched: 5. Germline V lookup: CDR1 LNHNV, CDR2 YYDKDF (reference sequence). This CDR3 comprises 15 residues. The variable domain in full, completed from reference TRBV15 and TRBJ2-3, reads DAMVIQNPRYQVTQFGKPVTLSCSQTLNHNVMYWYQQKSSQAPKLLFHYYDKDFNNEADTPDNFQSRRPNTSFCFLDIRSPGLGDTAMYLCATSSETSGSDTQYFGPGTRLTVL.

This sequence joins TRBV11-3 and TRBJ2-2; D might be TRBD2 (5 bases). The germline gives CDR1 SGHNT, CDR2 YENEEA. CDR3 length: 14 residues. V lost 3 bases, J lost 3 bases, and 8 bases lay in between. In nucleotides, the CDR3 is TGTGCCAGCAGCTTCGGACTGTACACCGGGGAGCTGTTTTTT. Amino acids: CASSFGLYTGELFF.

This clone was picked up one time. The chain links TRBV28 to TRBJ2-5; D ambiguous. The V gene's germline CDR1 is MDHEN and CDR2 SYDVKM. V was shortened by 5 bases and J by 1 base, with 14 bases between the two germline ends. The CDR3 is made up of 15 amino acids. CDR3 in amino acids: CASSPPRPPQETQYF. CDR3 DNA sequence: TGTGCCAGCAGTCCCCCCAGGCCCCCCCAAGAGACCCAGTACTTC.

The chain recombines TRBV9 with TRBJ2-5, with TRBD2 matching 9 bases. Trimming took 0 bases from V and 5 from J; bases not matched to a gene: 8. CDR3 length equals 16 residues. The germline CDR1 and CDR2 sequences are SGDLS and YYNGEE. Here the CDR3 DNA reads TGTGCCAGCAGCGTAGTTGCTAGCGGGATCCGCGAGACCCAGTACTTC. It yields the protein CASSVVASGIRETQYF.

This CDR3 is CASSLARSGGYTF. Here the CDR3 DNA reads TGTGCCAGCAGCTTAGCCCGATCGGGAGGCTACACCTTC. V gene TRBV7-8 combines with J gene TRBJ1-2, with D hard to call. V dropped 0 bases and J dropped 8 bases, with 10 bases sitting between them. This CDR3 has 13 residues. Looked up from germline, CDR1 is SGHVS and CDR2 is FQNEAQ.

The CDR3 DNA reads as TGTGCCAGCAGCATGGACTCACGCTCCTACAATGAGCAGTTCTTC. This gives the protein CASSMDSRSYNEQFF. The V gene is TRBV7-2, the J gene TRBJ2-1, with D perhaps matching TRBD2 (5 bases). The CDR3 runs 15 residues. V was pared by 5 bases and J by 0 bases, with 11 bases between. Per the germline V gene, CDR1 is SGHTA and CDR2 is FQGNSA.

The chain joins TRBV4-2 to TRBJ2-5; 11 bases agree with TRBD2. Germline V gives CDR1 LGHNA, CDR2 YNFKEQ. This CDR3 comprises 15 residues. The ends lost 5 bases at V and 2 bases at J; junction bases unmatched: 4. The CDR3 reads CASSRLAGTQETQYF. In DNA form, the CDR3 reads TGTGCCAGCAGCAGACTAGCGGGAACACAAGAGACCCAGTACTTC.

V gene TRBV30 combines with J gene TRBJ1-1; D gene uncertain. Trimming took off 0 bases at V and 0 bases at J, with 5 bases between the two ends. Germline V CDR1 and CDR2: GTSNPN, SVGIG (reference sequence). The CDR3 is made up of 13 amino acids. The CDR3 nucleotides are TGTGCCTGGAGTGTTACACTGAACACTGAAGCTTTCTTT. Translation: CAWSVTLNTEAFF.

CDR3 sequence: CASSLGDRMNTEAFF. The CDR3 DNA reads TGTGCCAGCAGTTTGGGGGACAGAATGAACACTGAAGCTTTCTTT. The rearrangement uses TRBV27 and TRBJ1-1, with 7 bases identical to TRBD1. V lost 3 bases and J lost 0; bases outside the gene matches: 4. The CDR3 has 15 residues. CDR1 and CDR2 (germline): MNHEY, SMNVEV (reference sequence).

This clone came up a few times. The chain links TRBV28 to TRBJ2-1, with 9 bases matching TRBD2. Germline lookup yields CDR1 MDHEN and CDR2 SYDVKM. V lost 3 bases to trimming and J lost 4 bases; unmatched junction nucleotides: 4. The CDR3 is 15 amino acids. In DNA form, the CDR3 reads TGTGCCAGCAGTTTGGGCGGGAGGGCATACAATGAGCAGTTCTTC. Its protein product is CASSLGGRAYNEQFF.

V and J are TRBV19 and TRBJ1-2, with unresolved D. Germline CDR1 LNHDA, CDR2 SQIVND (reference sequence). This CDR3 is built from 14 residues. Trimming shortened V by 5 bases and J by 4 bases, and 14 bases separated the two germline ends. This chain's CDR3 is CASSFAETTYGYTF. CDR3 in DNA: TGTGCCAGTAGTTTTGCCGAGACTACCTATGGCTACACCTTC.

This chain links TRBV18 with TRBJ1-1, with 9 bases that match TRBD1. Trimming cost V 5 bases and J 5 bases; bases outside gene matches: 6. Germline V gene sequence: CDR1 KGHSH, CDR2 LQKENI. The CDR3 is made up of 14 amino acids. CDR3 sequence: CASSTQGAKTEAFF. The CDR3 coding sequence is TGTGCCAGCTCAACACAGGGGGCAAAGACTGAAGCTTTCTTT.

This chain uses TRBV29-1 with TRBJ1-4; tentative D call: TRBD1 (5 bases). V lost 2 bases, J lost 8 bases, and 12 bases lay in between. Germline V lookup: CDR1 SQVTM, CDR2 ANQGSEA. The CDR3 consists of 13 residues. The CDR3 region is CSVERQGSEKLFF. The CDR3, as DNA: TGCAGCGTTGAAAGGCAGGGTAGCGAAAAACTGTTTTTT.

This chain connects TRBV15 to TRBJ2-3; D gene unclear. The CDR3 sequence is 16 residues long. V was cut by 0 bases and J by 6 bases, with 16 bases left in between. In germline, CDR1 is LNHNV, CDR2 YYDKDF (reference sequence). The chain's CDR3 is CATSRDLAALRDTQYF. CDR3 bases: TGTGCCACCAGCAGAGATTTGGCGGCCCTAAGGGATACGCAGTATTTT.

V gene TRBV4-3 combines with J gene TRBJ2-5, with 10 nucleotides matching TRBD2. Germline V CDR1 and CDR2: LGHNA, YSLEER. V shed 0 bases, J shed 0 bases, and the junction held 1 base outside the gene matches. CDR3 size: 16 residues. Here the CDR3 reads CASSQDGLADQETQYF. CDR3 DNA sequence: TGCGCCAGCAGCCAAGATGGACTAGCGGACCAAGAGACCCAGTACTTC.